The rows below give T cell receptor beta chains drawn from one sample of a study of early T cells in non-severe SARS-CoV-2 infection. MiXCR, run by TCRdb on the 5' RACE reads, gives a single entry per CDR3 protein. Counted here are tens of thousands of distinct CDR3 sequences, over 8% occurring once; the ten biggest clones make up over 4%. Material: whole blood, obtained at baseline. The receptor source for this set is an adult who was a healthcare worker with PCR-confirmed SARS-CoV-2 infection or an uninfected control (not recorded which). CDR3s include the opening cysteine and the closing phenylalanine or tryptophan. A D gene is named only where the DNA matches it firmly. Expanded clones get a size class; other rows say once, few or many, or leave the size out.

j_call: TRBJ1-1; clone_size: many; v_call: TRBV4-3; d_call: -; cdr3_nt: TGCGCCAGCAGCCAAAATTTCGGGGATGCTTTCTTT; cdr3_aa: CASSQNFGDAFF
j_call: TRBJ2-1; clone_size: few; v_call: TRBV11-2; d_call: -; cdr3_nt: TGTGCCAGCACCGGCGGAACGTCTCAGTACAATGAGCAGTTCTTC; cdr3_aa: CASTGGTSQYNEQFF
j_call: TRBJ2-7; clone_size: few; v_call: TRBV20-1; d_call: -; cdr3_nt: TGCAGTGCTAATCTAGTCGCTTTTGGGGAGCAGTACTTC; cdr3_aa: CSANLVAFGEQYF
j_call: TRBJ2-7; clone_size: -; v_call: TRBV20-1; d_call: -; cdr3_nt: TGCAGTGCTAGACACCCCCAGGACACCCCTTTCAAGCAGTACTTC; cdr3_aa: CSARHPQDTPFKQYF
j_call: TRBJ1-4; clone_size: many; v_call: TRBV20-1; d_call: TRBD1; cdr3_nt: TGCAGTGCCAAGAGGGGGCACAGTAATGAAAAACTGTTTTTT; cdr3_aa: CSAKRGHSNEKLFF
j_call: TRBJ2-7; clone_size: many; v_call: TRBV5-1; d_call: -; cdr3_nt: TGCGCCAGCAGCGATGGAGGGCAGGCCCGATACGAGCAGTACTTC; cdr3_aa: CASSDGGQARYEQYF
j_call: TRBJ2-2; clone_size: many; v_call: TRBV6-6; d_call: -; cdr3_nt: TGTGCCAGCACCCCGGGCGCAAGGAACACCGGGGAGCTGTTTTTT; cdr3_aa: CASTPGARNTGELFF
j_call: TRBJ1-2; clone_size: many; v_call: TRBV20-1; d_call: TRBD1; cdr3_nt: TGCAGTGCTAGATCTGGACAGGGGTGGGGCTACACCTTC; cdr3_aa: CSARSGQGWGYTF
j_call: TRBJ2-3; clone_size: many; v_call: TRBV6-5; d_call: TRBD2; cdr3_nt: TGTGCCAGCAGGGGTAGCGGGTTGGGCACAGATACGCAGTATTTT; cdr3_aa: CASRGSGLGTDTQYF
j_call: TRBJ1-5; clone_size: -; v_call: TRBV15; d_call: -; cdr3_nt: TGTGCCACCAGCGTCGACAAGGGCCATCAGCCCCAGCATTTT; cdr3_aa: CATSVDKGHQPQHF
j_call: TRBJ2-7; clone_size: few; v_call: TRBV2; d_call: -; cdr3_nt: TGTGCCAGCCAACCCCTGACAGTCTCCTACGAGCAGTACTTC; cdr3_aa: CASQPLTVSYEQYF
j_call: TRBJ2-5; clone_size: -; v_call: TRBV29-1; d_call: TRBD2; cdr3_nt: TGCAGCGCACCGGGACTAGCGGGAAAAGAGACCCAGTACTTC; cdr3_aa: CSAPGLAGKETQYF
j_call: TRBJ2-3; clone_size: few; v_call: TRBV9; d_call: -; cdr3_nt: TGTGCCAGCAGCGTTCGACCCGCCCCAGATACGCAGTATTTT; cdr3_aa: CASSVRPAPDTQYF
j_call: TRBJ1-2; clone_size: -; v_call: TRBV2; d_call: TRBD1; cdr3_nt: TGTGCCAGCAGTGAAACAGGGGCGATAAACTATGGCTACACCTTC; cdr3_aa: CASSETGAINYGYTF
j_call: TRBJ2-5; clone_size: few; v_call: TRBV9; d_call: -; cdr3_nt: TGTGCCAACATAGTCCCGTATGTTCTAGAGACCCAGTACTTC; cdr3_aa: CANIVPYVLETQYF
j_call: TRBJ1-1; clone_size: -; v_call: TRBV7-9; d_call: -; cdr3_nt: TGTGCCAGCAGCTTAGACGGAGGGAACACTGAAGCTTTCTTT; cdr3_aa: CASSLDGGNTEAFF
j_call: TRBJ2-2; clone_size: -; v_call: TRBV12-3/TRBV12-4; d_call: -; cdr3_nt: TGTGCCAGCAGTTTCGGTCACACCGGGGAGCTGTTTTTT; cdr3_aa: CASSFGHTGELFF
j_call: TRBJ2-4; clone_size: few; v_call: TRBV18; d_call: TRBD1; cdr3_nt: TGTGCCAGCTCACCATTCGGGACAGGGGGCGCGAGCATTCAGTACTTC; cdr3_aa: CASSPFGTGGASIQYF
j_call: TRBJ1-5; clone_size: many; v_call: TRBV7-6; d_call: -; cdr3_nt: TGTGCCAGCAGCTTAGGGGGGGATCAGCCCCAGCATTTT; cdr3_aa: CASSLGGDQPQHF
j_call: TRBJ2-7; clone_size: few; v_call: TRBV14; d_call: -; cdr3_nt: TGTGCCAGCAGCCAAGATGTTTACGAGCAGTACTTC; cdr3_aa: CASSQDVYEQYF
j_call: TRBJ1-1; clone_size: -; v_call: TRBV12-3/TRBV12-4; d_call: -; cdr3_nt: TGTGCCAGCAGTTTAAGGGGCCTGAACACTGAAGCTTTCTTT; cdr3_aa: CASSLRGLNTEAFF